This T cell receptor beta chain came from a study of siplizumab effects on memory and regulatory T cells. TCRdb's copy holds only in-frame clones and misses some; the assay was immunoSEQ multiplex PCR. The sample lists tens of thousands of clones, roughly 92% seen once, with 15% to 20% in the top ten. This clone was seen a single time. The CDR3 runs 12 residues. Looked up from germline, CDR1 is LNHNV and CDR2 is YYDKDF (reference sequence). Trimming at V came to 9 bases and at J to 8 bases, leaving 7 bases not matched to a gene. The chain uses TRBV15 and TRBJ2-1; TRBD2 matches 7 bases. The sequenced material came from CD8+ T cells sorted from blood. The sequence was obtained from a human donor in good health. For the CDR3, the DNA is TGTGCCACGCTGGCGGGAGCCGATGAGCAGTTCTTC. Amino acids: CATLAGADEQFF.